The entry below gives a single T cell receptor beta chain sequence along with its context. The target antigen is unknown. CDR3 length equals 15 residues. J was trimmed by 8 bases and V by 4 bases; bases with no gene match: 7. The germline CDR1 and CDR2 sequences are SGHDN and FVKESK. MiXCR was run by TCRdb on the reads, yielding one entry per CDR3 protein. The data show around 450,000 distinct CDR3 sequences, with around 32% seen just once and roughly 15% held by the top ten. This sample is drawn from a study of T cell repertoires in cytomegalovirus infection. Findings and limits, study-wide: Summed public TCR beta family frequency identified CMV carriers bearing the relevant HLA.

This receptor was obtained from a human donor in good health (CMV status not recorded). Some clones in this sample may be carry-over from other donors' samples. The genes are TRBV14 and TRBJ1-6; 8 nucleotides agree with TRBD1. The sample comprised PBMCs. For the CDR3, the DNA is TGTGCCAGCAGCCGTGGACAGGGCGGCTATTCACCCCTCCACTTT. Translating it yields CASSRGQGGYSPLHF.